This TCR beta chain was sequenced during a study of OX40 agonist ivuxolimab in advanced cancers. Study-level findings and limits: In CD8+ T cells, expanded clones were on average more numerous than in CD4+.

Remarks on this clone: Its antigen is not known.

Profiled with immunoSEQ multiplex PCR; TCRdb holds only in-frame clones, not every one. The table records more than 45,000 clones, about 86% of them present only once. The CDR3 covers 16 residues. In germline, CDR1 is MNHNS, CDR2 SASEGT. V was cut by 4 bases and J by 7 bases, with 20 bases left in between. This TCR derives from an adult with an advanced solid tumor such as melanoma, head and neck, liver or kidney cancer. The chain couples TRBV6-1 to TRBJ2-1; a possible D gene is TRBD1 (6 bases). Sequences were derived from CD4+ or CD8+ T cells sorted from blood, sampled in a trial of the OX40 agonist ivuxolimab. This chain's CDR3 is CASSATLRGTSNEQFF. The CDR3 bases are TGTGCCAGCAGTGCCACATTGAGGGGGACGTCGAATGAGCAGTTCTTC.